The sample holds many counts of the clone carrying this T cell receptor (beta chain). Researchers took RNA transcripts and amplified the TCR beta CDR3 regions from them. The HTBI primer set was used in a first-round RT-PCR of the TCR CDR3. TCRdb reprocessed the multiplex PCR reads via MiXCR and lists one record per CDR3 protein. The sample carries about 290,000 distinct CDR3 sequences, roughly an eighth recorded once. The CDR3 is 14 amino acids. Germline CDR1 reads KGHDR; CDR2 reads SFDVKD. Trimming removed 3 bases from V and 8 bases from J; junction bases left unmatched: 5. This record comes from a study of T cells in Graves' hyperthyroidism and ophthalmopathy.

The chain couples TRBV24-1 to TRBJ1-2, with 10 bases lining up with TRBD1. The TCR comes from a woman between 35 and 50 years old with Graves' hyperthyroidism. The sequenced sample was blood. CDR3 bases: TGTGCCACCAGTGATCCGGACAGGGGGGGCGGCTACACCTTC. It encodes CATSDPDRGGGYTF.